This entry is about one T cell receptor (beta chain). Its antigen is currently unknown. The CDR3 length is 14 residues. Per germline, CDR1 SEHNR and CDR2 FQNEAQ (reference sequence). Between the trimmed V and J ends, which lost 10 bases and 0 bases, there was a span of 13 bases. This entry comes from a study of T-cell reconstitution after alpha-beta-depleted transplantation in children. Study-level results: Day-60 TCRbeta diversity that was high in some patients was derived from surviving recipient T cells and thymic progenitors. Newly produced T cells mostly provided counts and TCRbeta diversity after one year, as hyperexpanded clones declined. Expanded clones from the graft, numbering several hundred, reportedly supplied alpha-beta T cells about two months after transplant.

As it was prepared, the TCRbeta library received unique molecular identifiers. TCRdb processed the PCR reads anew with MiXCR; each CDR3 protein has one entry. The sample lists 600,000 to 800,000 distinct CDR3 sequences, around 13% occurring once. The clonotype comes from a girl aged 2-9 years with congenital amegakaryocytic thrombocytopenia, due to receive a stem cell transplant. The chain joins TRBV7-9 to TRBJ2-1; D is unclear. Source: PBMCs, taken before TCRalphabeta/CD19-depleted stem cell transplant. The CDR3 region is CATPGPSSYNEQFF. The CDR3 nucleotides read TGTGCCACCCCGGGCCCGAGCTCCTACAATGAGCAGTTCTTC.